This T cell receptor (beta chain) originates from a study of T cells after yellow fever vaccination. Of note for this clonotype: Its antigen is as yet unknown.

The V end was cut by 10 bases, the J end by 0 bases, with 7 bases between. This CDR3 is built from 12 residues. Germline CDR1 and CDR2: MDHEN and SYDVKM. The study, taken as a whole, reports: Subsequent to the booster, the majority of primary-vaccination clones reappeared (roughly 97% CD4, 88% CD8). Repertoires obtained by FACS sorting could include abundant clonotypes that entered as contaminants from the bulk population.

Via MiXCR, TCRdb re-called the 5' RACE reads, giving one row per CDR3 protein. This sample yields 340,000 or so distinct CDR3 sequences, of which around 12% are seen a single time; around 3% belongs to the top ten. The chain has TRBV28 and TRBJ2-1; no definite D call. This sequence originates from a man younger than 35 who received the YFV17D yellow fever vaccine. The sample consisted of CD4+ T cells sorted from PBMCs, taken 15 days after the yellow fever booster vaccination. The CDR3 loop reads CATAHSYNEQFF. Here the CDR3 DNA reads TGTGCCACTGCCCACTCCTACAATGAGCAGTTCTTC.